The rows below give T cell receptor beta chains drawn from one sample of a study of cytomegalovirus exposure and HLA in healthy donors. Sequenced by immunoSEQ multiplex PCR; TCRdb stores in-frame clones only, minus some. The data show 100,000 to 150,000 clones, with around 78% seen just once and around 18% held by the top ten. Sequences were obtained from PBMCs. The source is a man between 18 and 29 years old in good health and CMV-seropositive. The CDR3 runs from the conserved cysteine through the conserved F or W. The D gene is left open where the match is weak. Rows may omit the clone size; those that give it use once, few, many or a size class.

abundance,d_gene,v_gene,j_gene,len,CDR3aa,CDR3nt
many,NA,TRBV11-2,TRBJ2-5,15,CASSLDQGSGETQYF,TGTGCCAGCAGCTTAGATCAAGGCAGCGGGGAGACCCAGTACTTC
once,TRBD2,TRBV11-3,TRBJ2-5,15,CASSLGLVEGETQYF,TGTGCCAGCAGCCTTGGACTAGTAGAGGGAGAGACCCAGTACTTC
NA,NA,TRBV7-2,TRBJ1-5,14,CASSSDSFNQPQHF,TGTGCCAGCAGCTCCGACAGCTTCAATCAGCCCCAGCATTTT
NA,TRBD2,TRBV27,TRBJ2-1,14,CASTPGGGYNEQFF,TGTGCCAGCACCCCGGGGGGGGGCTACAATGAGCAGTTCTTC
NA,NA,TRBV6-6,TRBJ2-5,14,CASSYGAGSETQYF,TGTGCCAGCAGTTACGGGGCAGGGTCGGAGACCCAGTACTTC
NA,TRBD2,TRBV5-1,TRBJ2-3,17,CASSTGTSGGATDTQYF,TGCGCCAGCAGCACGGGGACTAGCGGGGGGGCAACAGATACGCAGTATTTT
NA,NA,TRBV6-4,TRBJ2-3,14,CASSDSSSTDTQYF,TGTGCCAGCAGTGACTCTAGCAGCACAGATACGCAGTATTTT
NA,TRBD1,TRBV7-9,TRBJ1-1,14,CASSFGTANTEAFF,TGTGCCAGCAGCTTCGGGACAGCTAACACTGAAGCTTTCTTT
NA,NA,TRBV2,TRBJ1-3,16,CAGGVDRAISGNTIYF,TGTGCCGGGGGGGTAGACAGAGCCATCTCTGGAAACACCATATATTTT
once,TRBD1,TRBV6-6,TRBJ2-7,16,CASSVGQADYSYEQYF,TGTGCCAGCAGTGTGGGACAGGCGGACTACTCCTACGAGCAGTACTTC
NA,TRBD2,TRBV9,TRBJ2-1,14,CASSAGGSGNEQFF,TGTGCCAGCAGCGCGGGGGGATCGGGTAATGAGCAGTTCTTC
NA,TRBD2,TRBV11-2,TRBJ2-7,15,CASSYTSGGSYEQYF,TGTGCCAGCAGCTATACTAGCGGGGGATCCTACGAGCAGTACTTC
NA,TRBD1,TRBV7-3,TRBJ2-7,15,CASSLGTGNSYEQYF,TGTGCCAGCAGCTTAGGGACAGGGAATTCCTACGAGCAGTACTTC
NA,NA,TRBV10-2,TRBJ1-2,14,CASSEFPGPFGYTF,TGCGCCAGCAGTGAGTTCCCAGGGCCGTTTGGCTACACCTTC
NA,NA,TRBV7-2,TRBJ2-7,12,CASSLTPYEQYF,TGTGCCAGCAGCTTGACACCTTACGAGCAGTACTTC
NA,NA,TRBV29-1,TRBJ2-1,11,CSAPDRNEQFF,TGCAGCGCCCCGGACAGAAATGAGCAGTTCTTC
NA,NA,TRBV5-4,TRBJ1-2,14,CASSLDRPDLGYTF,TGTGCCAGCAGCTTGGACAGACCCGACCTTGGCTACACCTTC
NA,NA,TRBV11-2,TRBJ2-7,10,CASSGHSQYF,TGTGCCAGCAGCGGACACAGCCAGTACTTC
NA,NA,TRBV29-1,TRBJ2-1,14,CSVEAPQGANEQFF,TGCAGCGTTGAAGCCCCGCAGGGTGCCAATGAGCAGTTCTTC
NA,NA,TRBV6-6,TRBJ2-7,15,CASSPIKISSYEQYF,TGTGCCAGCAGCCCAATCAAGATAAGCTCCTACGAGCAGTACTTC
NA,NA,TRBV5-4,TRBJ2-1,15,CASSLDGGLDNEQFF,TGTGCCAGCAGCTTGGACGGGGGGCTTGACAATGAGCAGTTCTTC
NA,NA,TRBV19,TRBJ1-5,15,CASSMADRFHQPQHF,TGTGCCAGTAGTATGGCCGACAGGTTCCATCAGCCCCAGCATTTT
few,NA,TRBV2,TRBJ2-2,16,CASSALDGANTGELFF,TGTGCCAGCAGTGCTCTGGACGGGGCGAACACCGGGGAGCTGTTTTTT
NA,TRBD1,TRBV5-1,TRBJ1-2,13,CASSRSQGDPWTF,TGCGCCAGCAGCAGGTCACAGGGGGACCCGTGGACCTTC
once,NA,TRBV30,TRBJ2-7,13,CAWRGKGFYEQYF,TGTGCCTGGAGAGGAAAGGGGTTCTACGAGCAGTACTTC
NA,TRBD1,TRBV18,TRBJ2-7,19,CASSFPGAYPTGLKHEQYF,TGTGCCAGCTCGTTTCCTGGGGCCTACCCGACAGGGTTGAAGCACGAGCAGTACTTC
few,TRBD1,TRBV6-5,TRBJ1-1,13,CASSRTGTTEAFF,TGTGCCAGCAGCCGGACAGGGACCACTGAAGCTTTCTTT
NA,NA,TRBV28,TRBJ1-4,12,CASSPGKEKLFF,TGTGCCAGCAGTCCGGGAAAAGAAAAACTGTTTTTT